This T cell receptor (beta chain) was identified during a study of prognosis after radiotherapy for stage I lung cancer. Study information: Individuals diagnosed with stage I non-small cell lung cancer underwent enrollment between 2018 and January 2019. Four developed distant metastases after radiotherapy (median about 7 months), and 15 had no significant progression. Study-level findings and limits: Gene usage, both TRBV and TRBJ, reportedly differed between patients with metastases and patients without them.

The CDR3 spans 13 residues. The germline V gene has CDR1 SNHLY and CDR2 FYNNEI. Worth noting for this clonotype: Its antigen is unidentified. An end of the junction does not agree with germline; a read error may underlie this.

The authors amplified TCR beta CDR3 from genomic DNA using two-round multiplex PCR. Specific primers for each TRBV and TRBJ gene were what first-round PCR used. TCRdb ran MiXCR on the multiplex PCR reads and lists one entry per CDR3 protein. The sample lists 10,000 to 15,000 distinct CDR3 sequences; 43% were seen once. The sequence was collected from a donor over 45 with non-small cell lung cancer. This specimen was PBMCs, taken before or after stereotactic body radiation therapy (not recorded which). The V gene is TRBV2, the J gene TRBJ2-7; the D is unclear. The CDR3 DNA reads TGTGCCAGCAACCAGGCCATCGCCTACGAGAAGTACTTC. It encodes CASNQAIAYEKYF.